Listed below are T cell receptor beta chains from one sample, sequenced in a study of a mutant IDH1 vaccine in newly diagnosed glioma. No antigens are known for them. Some clones are missing from TCRdb's copy, which holds only in-frame ones; the method was immunoSEQ multiplex PCR. The table has 40,000 or so clones, around 85% seen once. The sequencing used PBMCs, collected from a glioma patient whose treatment included an IDH1 peptide vaccine. The origin of the receptors is a young woman with glioma. Some clones in this sample may be carry-over from other donors' samples. The CDR3 runs from the conserved cysteine through the conserved F or W. The order of the fields is clone size, J gene, V gene, D gene, CDR3 protein, CDR3 DNA. D genes are given only for firm matches. Size tells how often a clone was seen (once, few, many) or the class of an expanded clone, and some rows leave it out.

clone size: NA
J gene: TRBJ2-1
V gene: TRBV4-1
D gene: TRBD2
CDR3 protein: CASMLSGDSYNEQFF
CDR3 DNA: TGCGCCAGCATGCTCAGCGGGGATTCTTACAATGAGCAGTTCTTC

clone size: NA
J gene: TRBJ1-1
V gene: TRBV28
D gene: NA
CDR3 protein: CASSPRTGYTEAFF
CDR3 DNA: TGTGCCAGCAGTCCCCGTACAGGGTATACTGAAGCTTTCTTT

clone size: NA
J gene: TRBJ2-3
V gene: TRBV2
D gene: NA
CDR3 protein: CASPVRAHPDTQYF
CDR3 DNA: TGTGCCAGCCCTGTCAGGGCCCATCCAGATACGCAGTATTTT

clone size: once
J gene: TRBJ1-1
V gene: TRBV30
D gene: NA
CDR3 protein: CAWTRGGMNTEAFF
CDR3 DNA: TGTGCCTGGACCCGCGGAGGGATGAACACTGAAGCTTTCTTT

clone size: once
J gene: TRBJ2-7
V gene: TRBV5-1
D gene: NA
CDR3 protein: CASSLEWGVSSYEQYF
CDR3 DNA: TGCGCCAGCAGCTTGGAGTGGGGAGTGTCCTCCTACGAGCAGTACTTC

clone size: NA
J gene: TRBJ2-3
V gene: TRBV7-2
D gene: TRBD2
CDR3 protein: CASSSQRGGLTDTQYF
CDR3 DNA: TGTGCCAGCAGCTCTCAGCGGGGGGGACTCACAGATACGCAGTATTTT

clone size: NA
J gene: TRBJ2-7
V gene: TRBV14
D gene: TRBD1
CDR3 protein: CASSQSGTGVYEQYF
CDR3 DNA: TGTGCCAGCAGCCAATCCGGGACAGGGGTCTACGAGCAGTACTTC

clone size: NA
J gene: TRBJ1-2
V gene: TRBV25-1
D gene: NA
CDR3 protein: CASSENGLPYGYTF
CDR3 DNA: TGTGCCAGCAGTGAAAATGGCCTGCCGTATGGCTACACCTTC

clone size: NA
J gene: TRBJ1-1
V gene: TRBV6-5
D gene: TRBD1
CDR3 protein: CASSGRQGSTEAFF
CDR3 DNA: TGTGCCAGCAGTGGCCGACAGGGTTCCACTGAAGCTTTCTTT

clone size: NA
J gene: TRBJ2-2
V gene: TRBV19
D gene: NA
CDR3 protein: CASSSQGNGELFF
CDR3 DNA: TGTGCCAGTAGTTCACAGGGAAATGGGGAGCTGTTTTTT

clone size: NA
J gene: TRBJ2-1
V gene: TRBV18
D gene: TRBD1
CDR3 protein: CASSPDRAREQFF
CDR3 DNA: TGTGCCAGCTCACCGGACAGGGCGAGGGAGCAGTTCTTC

clone size: NA
J gene: TRBJ2-1
V gene: TRBV21-1
D gene: NA
CDR3 protein: CASSPDPSSYNEQFF
CDR3 DNA: TGTGCCAGCAGCCCCGACCCGAGCTCCTACAATGAGCAGTTCTTC

clone size: NA
J gene: TRBJ1-4
V gene: TRBV18
D gene: NA
CDR3 protein: CASSASVTATEKLFF
CDR3 DNA: TGTGCCAGCTCCGCTAGCGTGACCGCCACTGAAAAACTGTTTTTT

clone size: NA
J gene: TRBJ2-7
V gene: TRBV11-2
D gene: TRBD2
CDR3 protein: CASSSTSGVLYEQYF
CDR3 DNA: TGTGCCAGCAGCTCGACTAGCGGGGTACTTTACGAGCAGTACTTC

clone size: NA
J gene: TRBJ1-1
V gene: TRBV4-3
D gene: TRBD1
CDR3 protein: CASSQPPAGQGTTFF
CDR3 DNA: TGCGCCAGCAGCCAACCTCCGGCGGGACAGGGAACGACTTTCTTT

clone size: once
J gene: TRBJ1-1
V gene: TRBV7-9
D gene: NA
CDR3 protein: CASSERDTEAFF
CDR3 DNA: TGTGCCAGCAGCGAAAGGGACACTGAAGCTTTCTTT

clone size: NA
J gene: TRBJ1-2
V gene: TRBV6-1
D gene: NA
CDR3 protein: CASSDIRQNYGYTF
CDR3 DNA: TGTGCCAGCAGTGATATCCGGCAGAACTATGGCTACACCTTC

clone size: NA
J gene: TRBJ1-3
V gene: TRBV5-5
D gene: NA
CDR3 protein: CASNRRDGGNTIYF
CDR3 DNA: TGTGCCAGCAACCGCCGGGACGGAGGAAACACCATATATTTT

clone size: NA
J gene: TRBJ2-4
V gene: TRBV18
D gene: TRBD1
CDR3 protein: CASSPIGTVKNIQYF
CDR3 DNA: TGTGCCAGCTCTCCGATCGGGACAGTCAAAAACATTCAGTACTTC

clone size: NA
J gene: TRBJ1-1
V gene: TRBV27
D gene: NA
CDR3 protein: CASSFRAGTEAFF
CDR3 DNA: TGTGCCAGCAGTTTCAGGGCCGGCACTGAAGCTTTCTTT

clone size: NA
J gene: TRBJ2-7
V gene: TRBV9
D gene: NA
CDR3 protein: CASSVGDSVLIYEQYF
CDR3 DNA: TGTGCCAGCAGCGTAGGCGACAGCGTACTTATTTACGAGCAGTACTTC

clone size: few
J gene: TRBJ2-3
V gene: TRBV6-4
D gene: TRBD2
CDR3 protein: CASSASGGTDTQYF
CDR3 DNA: TGTGCCAGCAGTGCTAGCGGGGGGACAGATACGCAGTATTTT

clone size: NA
J gene: TRBJ2-6
V gene: TRBV19
D gene: TRBD1
CDR3 protein: CASSINTGGPGANVLTF
CDR3 DNA: TGTGCCAGTAGTATTAACACAGGGGGGCCTGGGGCCAACGTCCTGACTTTC

clone size: NA
J gene: TRBJ2-7
V gene: TRBV7-2
D gene: NA
CDR3 protein: CASSLLGVGDYEQYF
CDR3 DNA: TGTGCCAGCAGCCTTCTGGGGGTAGGGGACTACGAGCAGTACTTC

clone size: once
J gene: TRBJ2-1
V gene: TRBV9
D gene: TRBD2
CDR3 protein: CASSVGTSGGYDNEQFF
CDR3 DNA: TGTGCCAGCAGCGTTGGGACTAGCGGGGGGTACGACAATGAGCAGTTCTTC

clone size: NA
J gene: TRBJ1-4
V gene: TRBV5-1
D gene: TRBD1
CDR3 protein: CASSRRQGALEKLFF
CDR3 DNA: TGCGCCAGCAGCCGTCGACAGGGGGCTTTGGAAAAACTGTTTTTT

clone size: NA
J gene: TRBJ1-5
V gene: TRBV1
D gene: NA
CDR3 protein: CTSSQDHGRGNQPQHF
CDR3 DNA: TGCACCAGCAGCCAAGATCACGGCAGGGGCAATCAGCCCCAGCATTTT

clone size: NA
J gene: TRBJ2-2
V gene: TRBV7-6
D gene: NA
CDR3 protein: CASSSNTGELFF
CDR3 DNA: TGTGCCAGCAGCTCAAACACCGGGGAGCTGTTTTTT

clone size: few
J gene: TRBJ2-7
V gene: TRBV19
D gene: NA
CDR3 protein: CASSGYHEQYF
CDR3 DNA: TGTGCCAGCAGTGGGTACCACGAGCAGTACTTC

clone size: NA
J gene: TRBJ2-7
V gene: TRBV5-1
D gene: NA
CDR3 protein: CASSLNSGASYEQYF
CDR3 DNA: TGCGCCAGCAGCTTGAATTCGGGAGCGTCCTACGAGCAGTACTTC

clone size: NA
J gene: TRBJ2-2
V gene: TRBV10-1
D gene: TRBD2
CDR3 protein: CASSQGLAGETGELFF
CDR3 DNA: TGCGCCAGCAGCCAAGGACTAGCGGGAGAAACCGGGGAGCTGTTTTTT

clone size: NA
J gene: TRBJ2-3
V gene: TRBV29-1
D gene: TRBD1
CDR3 protein: CSADRGPDTQYF
CDR3 DNA: TGCAGCGCCGACAGGGGTCCAGATACGCAGTATTTT

clone size: once
J gene: TRBJ2-7
V gene: TRBV5-1
D gene: NA
CDR3 protein: CASSREAGAQDEQYF
CDR3 DNA: TGCGCCAGCAGCCGGGAGGCGGGGGCGCAGGACGAGCAGTACTTC

clone size: NA
J gene: TRBJ1-1
V gene: TRBV6-5
D gene: NA
CDR3 protein: CASSYSLWKTEAFF
CDR3 DNA: TGTGCCAGCAGTTACTCGCTGTGGAAAACTGAAGCTTTCTTT

clone size: NA
J gene: TRBJ1-3
V gene: TRBV9
D gene: NA
CDR3 protein: CASSVDSDRRSGNTIYF
CDR3 DNA: TGTGCCAGCAGCGTAGACTCAGACAGGCGGTCCGGAAACACCATATATTTT

clone size: NA
J gene: TRBJ1-2
V gene: TRBV6-5
D gene: NA
CDR3 protein: CASTPEGSGLFGYTF
CDR3 DNA: TGTGCCAGCACCCCGGAGGGCAGCGGATTATTCGGCTACACCTTC

clone size: NA
J gene: TRBJ2-7
V gene: TRBV9
D gene: TRBD1
CDR3 protein: CASSRQGYEQYF
CDR3 DNA: TGTGCCAGCAGCCGACAGGGGTACGAGCAGTACTTC

clone size: NA
J gene: TRBJ1-5
V gene: TRBV5-5
D gene: NA
CDR3 protein: CASSLWQGGNQPQHF
CDR3 DNA: TGTGCCAGCAGCTTGTGGCAGGGAGGGAATCAGCCCCAGCATTTT

clone size: NA
J gene: TRBJ2-1
V gene: TRBV6-1
D gene: TRBD1
CDR3 protein: CASSDDRDRGSNEQFF
CDR3 DNA: TGTGCCAGCAGTGACGACCGGGACAGGGGGAGCAATGAGCAGTTCTTC

clone size: NA
J gene: TRBJ2-7
V gene: TRBV7-2
D gene: NA
CDR3 protein: CASSLERGEQYF
CDR3 DNA: TGTGCCAGCAGCTTAGAGAGGGGGGAGCAGTACTTC

clone size: NA
J gene: TRBJ2-5
V gene: TRBV9
D gene: TRBD2
CDR3 protein: CASSVGAGGQQETQYF
CDR3 DNA: TGTGCCAGCAGCGTAGGAGCGGGGGGGCAGCAAGAGACCCAGTACTTC

clone size: NA
J gene: TRBJ1-5
V gene: TRBV18
D gene: NA
CDR3 protein: CASSPLPTSNQPQHF
CDR3 DNA: TGTGCCAGCTCACCACTTCCGACGAGCAATCAGCCCCAGCATTTT

clone size: NA
J gene: TRBJ2-5
V gene: TRBV18
D gene: NA
CDR3 protein: CASAEIPKETQYF
CDR3 DNA: TGTGCCAGCGCTGAAATCCCCAAAGAGACCCAGTACTTC

clone size: NA
J gene: TRBJ2-3
V gene: TRBV7-2
D gene: TRBD2
CDR3 protein: CASRRAGGTDTQYF
CDR3 DNA: TGTGCCAGCAGGCGTGCGGGGGGCACAGATACGCAGTATTTT

clone size: once
J gene: TRBJ1-3
V gene: TRBV6-6
D gene: TRBD1
CDR3 protein: CASSPNRGRSGNTIYF
CDR3 DNA: TGTGCCAGCAGTCCCAACAGGGGGAGATCTGGAAACACCATATATTTT

clone size: NA
J gene: TRBJ2-3
V gene: TRBV6-5
D gene: TRBD1
CDR3 protein: CASSRGDRATDTQYF
CDR3 DNA: TGTGCCAGCAGCCGAGGGGACAGAGCCACAGATACGCAGTATTTT